The T cell receptor (beta chain) under discussion was sequenced for a study of cytomegalovirus exposure and HLA in healthy donors. The study, taken as a whole, reports: Within an earlier analysis, most TCR beta V segments proved productive either about 87% or about 30% of the time.

The table lists this clone with a few counts. Its antigen is currently unknown. Germline V gene lookup returns CDR1 SEHNR and CDR2 FQNEAQ (reference sequence). CDR3 length equals 13 residues. V gave up 4 bases and J gave up 1 base, with 7 bases separating them. It was with 60 Vbeta and 13 Jbeta primers that the PCR ran. The protocol was immunoSEQ multiplex PCR, while the TCRdb copy is restricted to in-frame clones and leaves out a portion. The sample has over 150,000 clones, about 80% seen once. Sequenced sample: PBMCs. The receptor comes from a man in his late teens or twenties in good health and CMV-seronegative. V gene TRBV7-9 combines with J gene TRBJ1-1; no reliable D call. CDR3 bases: TGTGCCAGCAGCTCCCGACAGAACACTGAAGCTTTCTTT. Protein: CASSSRQNTEAFF.